Listed below are T cell receptor beta chains from one sample, sequenced in a study of technical replicates of blood from a handful of donors. The assay was immunoSEQ multiplex PCR, and TCRdb's table has in-frame clones only and misses some. The sample holds roughly 85,000 clones, approximately 95% seen once. The sequencing sample was made of T cells isolated from PBMCs. The receptors derive from a human donor in good health. Both conserved end residues are part of each CDR3. The D gene is left open where the match is weak. Clone size is stated in some rows and not others, as once, few, many or a class when expanded.

>.|TRBJ2-2|.|TRBV11-2
CASSLGARSRTGELFF
TGTGCCAGCAGCTTAGGGGCCAGAAGTAGGACCGGGGAGCTGTTTTTT
>TRBD1|TRBJ1-5|.|TRBV6-4
CASSPRPVTGLGSNQPQHF
TGTGCCAGCAGCCCACGACCGGTGACAGGGCTGGGTAGCAATCAGCCCCAGCATTTT
>.|TRBJ2-3|once|TRBV19
CATSDSINSDTQYF
TGTGCCACCTCGGACAGTATCAATTCAGATACGCAGTATTTT
>TRBD1|TRBJ1-2|.|TRBV29-1
CSVEDLGQVLNYGYTF
TGCAGCGTTGAAGATCTGGGACAGGTCCTAAACTATGGCTACACCTTC
>.|TRBJ1-1|.|TRBV5-8
CASSPLGVNTEAFF
TGTGCCAGCAGCCCGCTAGGGGTGAACACTGAAGCTTTCTTT
>TRBD1|TRBJ2-7|.|TRBV5-4
CASSSRRQGAYEQYF
TGTGCCAGCAGCTCGCGGCGACAGGGGGCGTACGAGCAGTACTTC
>.|TRBJ1-1|once|TRBV2
CASREEGNTEAFF
TGTGCCAGCAGAGAGGAGGGGAACACTGAAGCTTTCTTT
>.|TRBJ1-1|.|TRBV5-1
CASSPGDVSTEAFF
TGCGCCAGCAGCCCCGGAGATGTTAGCACTGAAGCTTTCTTT
>TRBD2|TRBJ2-7|.|TRBV6-5
CASSRTSGGYYEQYF
TGTGCCAGCAGCCGGACTAGCGGGGGGTACTACGAGCAGTACTTC
>.|TRBJ2-2|.|TRBV2
CASIGDGELFF
TGTGCCAGCATAGGGGACGGGGAGCTGTTTTTT
>TRBD1|TRBJ1-5|.|TRBV10-2
CASSAGQLNQPQHF
TGCGCCAGCAGTGCGGGACAGCTCAATCAGCCCCAGCATTTT
>.|TRBJ2-1|.|TRBV10-1
CASSEVENEQFF
TGCGCCAGCAGTGAGGTTGAGAATGAGCAGTTCTTC
>TRBD1|TRBJ1-2|.|TRBV6-5
CASSYGRGLGGYTF
TGTGCCAGCAGTTACGGCAGGGGGCTTGGTGGCTACACCTTC
>.|TRBJ2-7|.|TRBV5-1
CASSSMAQGFSYEQYF
TGCGCCAGCAGCTCCATGGCACAGGGATTCTCCTACGAGCAGTACTTC
>TRBD1|TRBJ2-1|.|TRBV2
CASSGGQYNEQFF
TGTGCCAGCAGTGGGGGACAGTACAATGAGCAGTTCTTC
>.|TRBJ2-1|.|TRBV4-2
CASSQDGGGALSYNEQFF
TGTGCCAGCAGCCAAGATGGTGGAGGAGCTCTCTCCTACAATGAGCAGTTCTTC
>.|TRBJ1-6|.|TRBV6-5
CASSYGRIYNSPLHF
TGTGCCAGCAGTTACGGCAGGATTTATAATTCACCCCTCCACTTT
>.|TRBJ1-4|.|TRBV30
CAWSVGAGLANEKLFF
TGTGCCTGGAGTGTAGGGGCGGGGTTAGCGAATGAAAAACTGTTTTTT
>.|TRBJ1-4|.|TRBV4-1
CASSQGTSTNEKLFF
TGCGCCAGCAGCCAAGGGACTTCAACTAATGAAAAACTGTTTTTT
>TRBD1|TRBJ1-5|once|TRBV10-3
CAISYDRVQPQHF
TGTGCCATCAGCTACGACAGGGTTCAGCCCCAGCATTTT
>.|TRBJ2-7|.|TRBV9
CASSPRPYEQYF
TGTGCCAGCAGCCCCCGTCCCTACGAGCAGTACTTC
>TRBD1|TRBJ2-7|.|TRBV13
CASSPGVVLGQPSSYEQYF
TGTGCCAGCAGCCCTGGAGTGGTTTTGGGACAGCCGAGCTCCTACGAGCAGTACTTC
>TRBD2|TRBJ2-1|.|TRBV7-3
CASSRLAGGVNEQFF
TGTGCCAGCAGCCGACTAGCGGGGGGTGTCAATGAGCAGTTCTTC
>.|TRBJ2-3|.|TRBV28
CASSIQGGNTDTQYF
TGTGCCAGCAGTATACAGGGAGGGAACACAGATACGCAGTATTTT
>TRBD2|TRBJ2-7|.|TRBV6-1
CATREGDGPYEQYF
TGTGCTACTCGGGAGGGGGACGGACCGTACGAGCAGTACTTC
>.|TRBJ2-1|.|TRBV6-1
CASLGDSSYNEQFF
TGTGCCAGCCTAGGAGACTCGAGTTACAATGAGCAGTTCTTC
>TRBD1|TRBJ1-2|.|TRBV5-1
CASSLVGQGASGYTF
TGCGCCAGCAGCTTGGTGGGACAGGGGGCTAGTGGCTACACCTTC
>.|TRBJ2-5|.|TRBV7-9
CASSLGGLETQYF
TGTGCCAGCAGCTTAGGCGGGTTAGAGACCCAGTACTTC
>.|TRBJ2-1|.|TRBV6-1
CASSEARGSNEQFF
TGTGCCAGCAGTGAAGCGCGGGGTTCCAATGAGCAGTTCTTC
>TRBD2|TRBJ2-1|.|TRBV6-5
CASSPGLAKREQFF
TGTGCCAGCAGCCCGGGACTAGCTAAGCGAGAGCAGTTCTTC
>.|TRBJ2-1|.|TRBV19
CLPGSSAANSYNEQFF
TGTCTCCCCGGCTCCTCGGCGGCAAATTCCTACAATGAGCAGTTCTTC
>.|TRBJ1-5|few|TRBV29-1
CSVGAATNQPQHF
TGCAGCGTTGGGGCCGCCACCAATCAGCCCCAGCATTTT
>.|TRBJ2-7|.|TRBV5-1
CASSFGGEQYF
TGCGCCAGCAGCTTCGGGGGCGAGCAGTACTTC
>TRBD1|TRBJ1-2|.|TRBV7-8
CASSLGGQVANYGYTF
TGTGCCAGCAGCTTAGGGGGACAGGTCGCTAACTATGGCTACACCTTC
>TRBD2|TRBJ2-3|.|TRBV28
CASRRSSGSLDTQYF
TGTGCCAGCAGAAGATCTAGCGGGAGCTTAGATACGCAGTATTTT
>.|TRBJ2-1|.|TRBV25-1
CASSDTSSYNEQFF
TGTGCCAGCAGTGATACGAGCTCCTACAATGAGCAGTTCTTC
>TRBD2|TRBJ2-7|.|TRBV29-1
CSATRSGVGEQYF
TGCAGCGCCACGAGGAGCGGGGTCGGCGAGCAGTACTTC
>TRBD2|TRBJ2-1|.|TRBV7-9
CASSGRLAGMPYNEQFF
TGTGCCAGCAGCGGTCGACTAGCGGGAATGCCCTACAATGAGCAGTTCTTC
>.|TRBJ2-5|.|TRBV5-1
CASQLGTAQETQYF
TGCGCCAGCCAGCTCGGTACAGCTCAAGAGACCCAGTACTTC
>TRBD2|TRBJ2-5|.|TRBV5-1
CASSLGTSGTQETQYF
TGCGCCAGCAGCTTGGGGACTAGCGGGACCCAAGAGACCCAGTACTTC
>.|TRBJ1-2|few|TRBV5-1
CASSRNTENYGYTF
TGCGCCAGCAGCAGAAATACAGAGAACTATGGCTACACCTTC